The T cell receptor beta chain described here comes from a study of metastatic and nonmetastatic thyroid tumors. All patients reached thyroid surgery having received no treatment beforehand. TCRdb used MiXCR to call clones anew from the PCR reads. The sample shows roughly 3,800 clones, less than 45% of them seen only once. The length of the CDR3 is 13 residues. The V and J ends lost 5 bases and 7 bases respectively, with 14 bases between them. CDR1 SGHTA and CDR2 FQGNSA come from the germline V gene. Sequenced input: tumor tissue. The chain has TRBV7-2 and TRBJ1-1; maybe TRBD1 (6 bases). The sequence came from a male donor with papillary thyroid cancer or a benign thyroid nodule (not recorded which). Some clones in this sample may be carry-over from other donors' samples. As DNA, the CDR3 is TGTGCCAGCAGCCTGTCCGGGACAAGTGAAGCTTTCTTT. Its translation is CASSLSGTSEAFF.